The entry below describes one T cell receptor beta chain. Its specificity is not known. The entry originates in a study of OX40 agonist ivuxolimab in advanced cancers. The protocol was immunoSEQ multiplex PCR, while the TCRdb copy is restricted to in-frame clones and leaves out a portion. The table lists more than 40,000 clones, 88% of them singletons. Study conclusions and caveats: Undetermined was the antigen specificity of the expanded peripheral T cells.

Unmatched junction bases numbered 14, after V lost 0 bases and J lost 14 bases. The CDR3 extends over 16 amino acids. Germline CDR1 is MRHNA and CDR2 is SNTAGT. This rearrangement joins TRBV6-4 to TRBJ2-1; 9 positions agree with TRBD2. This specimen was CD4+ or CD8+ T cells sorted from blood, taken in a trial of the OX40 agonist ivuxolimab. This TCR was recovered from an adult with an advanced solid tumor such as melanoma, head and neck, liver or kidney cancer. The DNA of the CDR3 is TGTGCCAGCAGTGACTCGGCGGCGGGAGGGCCTGGGGGGGAGTTCTTC. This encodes CASSDSAAGGPGGEFF.